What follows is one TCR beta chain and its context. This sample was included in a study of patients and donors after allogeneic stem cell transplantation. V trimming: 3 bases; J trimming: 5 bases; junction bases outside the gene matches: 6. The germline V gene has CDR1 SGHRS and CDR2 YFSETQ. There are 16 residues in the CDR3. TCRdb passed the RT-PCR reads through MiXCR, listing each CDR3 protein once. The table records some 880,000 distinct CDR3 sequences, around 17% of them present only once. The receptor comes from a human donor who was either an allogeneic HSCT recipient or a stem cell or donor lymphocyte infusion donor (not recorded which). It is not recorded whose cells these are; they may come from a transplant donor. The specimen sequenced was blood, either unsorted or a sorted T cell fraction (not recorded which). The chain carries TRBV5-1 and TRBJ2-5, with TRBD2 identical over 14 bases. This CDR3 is CASSSGTSGSWETQYF. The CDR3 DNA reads TGCGCCAGCAGCTCGGGGACTAGCGGGAGTTGGGAGACCCAGTACTTC.